The 13 T cell receptor beta chains given below trace back to one sample, sequenced in a study of beta chain features in type 1 diabetes. Since all of the isolated RNA was reverse transcribed, expressed TCRB transcripts were what got sequenced. Sequenced by immunoSEQ multiplex PCR; TCRdb stores in-frame clones only, minus some. This table has just under 150,000 clones, more than 9% appearing once. The sample comprised naive CD4+ T cells from blood. Every receptor here comes from a man in his late teens or twenties in good health.

The rearrangement joins TRBV7-2 to TRBJ1-5, with D perhaps TRBD1 (5 bases). This CDR3 has 14 residues. V lost 1 base to trimming and J lost 4 bases, with 8 bases between them. CDR1 and CDR2 (germline): SGHTA, FQGNSA. Here the CDR3 DNA reads TGTGCCAGCAGCTTAGGGACACTTAATCAGCCCCAGCATTTT. It is translated as CASSLGTLNQPQHF.

The chain employs TRBV5-1 and TRBJ2-3; D perhaps matches TRBD2 (7 bases). The CDR3 is 16 amino acids. In germline, CDR1 is SGHRS, CDR2 YFSETQ. Trimming pared 4 bases from V and 2 bases from J, leaving 17 bases between. The CDR3 loop reads CASSPMAGAVTDTQYF. The CDR3 region has the DNA TGCGCCAGCAGCCCTATGGCGGGGGCCGTCACAGATACGCAGTATTTT.

This clone was seen a few times. The J gene is TRBJ1-4, the V gene TRBV28; 11 nucleotides align to TRBD1. CDR1 MDHEN and CDR2 SYDVKM come from the germline V gene. Unmatched junction bases numbered 7, after V lost 5 bases and J lost 8 bases. The CDR3 runs to 15 residues. The CDR3 sequence is CASSRTGGLGEKLFF. As DNA, the CDR3 is TGTGCCAGCAGTCGGACAGGGGGCCTCGGCGAAAAACTGTTTTTT.

There are a few counts of this clone. The rearrangement joins TRBV19 to TRBJ1-5; 8 bases align to TRBD1. V shed 7 bases, J shed 3 bases, and the junction held 5 bases outside the gene matches. Germline V gene sequence: CDR1 LNHDA, CDR2 SQIVND (reference sequence). The CDR3 is made up of 14 amino acids. CDR3 in amino acids: CASKDRVDNQPQHF. The CDR3 bases are TGTGCCAGTAAGGACAGGGTCGACAATCAGCCCCAGCATTTT.

The V call is TRBV30, the J call TRBJ1-2; D is perhaps TRBD1 (6 bases). V was clipped by 7 bases and J by 4 bases, with 13 bases between them. Germline V CDR1 and CDR2: GTSNPN, SVGIG (reference sequence). The CDR3 is 12 amino acids. The CDR3 DNA is TGTGCCTCGCGGGGGCGGGCCTATGGCTACACCTTC. Encoded protein: CASRGRAYGYTF.

The chain recombines TRBV10-3 with TRBJ2-3, with TRBD1 matching 7 bases. The CDR3 covers 14 residues. Per the germline V gene, CDR1 is ENHRY and CDR2 is SYGVKD. Trimming removed 6 bases from V and 0 bases from J; junction bases left unmatched: 3. The CDR3 protein is CAIRGQLSTDTQYF. The CDR3 DNA follows: TGTGCCATCAGGGGACAGCTTAGCACAGATACGCAGTATTTT.

The rearrangement joins TRBV4-2 to TRBJ1-3, with 9 bases that match TRBD1. Germline V gives CDR1 LGHNA, CDR2 YNFKEQ. The CDR3 spans 13 residues. Unmatched junction bases numbered 3, after V lost 5 bases and J lost 7 bases. The CDR3 reads CASSTGGGNTIYF. The CDR3 region has the DNA TGTGCCAGCAGCACAGGGGGCGGGAACACCATATATTTT.

A few counts support this clone. The chain has TRBV7-9 and TRBJ2-5, with 8 bases matching TRBD1. J was trimmed by 2 bases and V by 5 bases; bases with no gene match: 7. Germline lookup yields CDR1 SEHNR and CDR2 FQNEAQ (reference sequence). CDR3 size: 15 residues. This CDR3 is CASSPPGQAQETQYF. The CDR3 DNA is TGTGCCAGCAGCCCGCCGGGACAGGCACAAGAGACCCAGTACTTC.

The V call is TRBV5-1, the J call TRBJ2-2, with TRBD1 identical over 9 bases. This CDR3 comprises 15 residues. Germline loops: CDR1 SGHRS, CDR2 YFSETQ. After removal of 0 bases from V and 7 bases from J, the junction contained 4 bases not matched to a gene. The CDR3 bases are TGCGCCAGCAGCTTGGTAACAGGGGGCAGCGGGGAGCTGTTTTTT. Translated, it gives CASSLVTGGSGELFF.

This clone occurred a few times. This chain links TRBV5-5 with TRBJ1-4; D is undetermined. The length of the CDR3 is 14 residues. The germline V gene encodes CDR1 SGHKS and CDR2 YYEKEE (reference sequence). Trimming cost V 3 bases and J 0 bases, with 6 bases left between them. CDR3 DNA sequence: TGTGCCAGCAGCTCCAGGACAACTAATGAAAAACTGTTTTTT. Protein sequence: CASSSRTTNEKLFF.

The V call is TRBV28, the J call TRBJ1-5; 7 nucleotides line up with TRBD1. V was clipped by 6 bases and J by 0 bases; unmatched bases: 5. The CDR3 covers 15 residues. Germline V gives CDR1 MDHEN, CDR2 SYDVKM. CDR3 coding DNA: TGTGCCAGCAGATCCGGGACAGCTAGCAATCAGCCCCAGCATTTT. This gives the protein CASRSGTASNQPQHF. The whole variable domain, remainder taken from reference TRBV28 and TRBJ1-5, is DVKVTQSSRYLVKRTGEKVFLECVQDMDHENMFWYRQDPGLGLRLIYFSYDVKMKEKGDIPEGYSVSREKKERFSLILESASTNQTSMYLCASRSGTASNQPQHFGDGTRLSIL.

This clone was seen many times. This rearrangement joins TRBV9 to TRBJ2-1, with 7 nucleotides matching TRBD1. Germline V gene data show CDR1 as SGDLS and CDR2 as YYNGEE. V dropped 4 bases and J dropped 6; count of bases not matched to a gene: 4. The CDR3 is 13 residues long. CDR3 DNA sequence: TGTGCCAGCAGCTCGGGACAGTTCAATGAGCAGTTCTTC. Its translation is CASSSGQFNEQFF.

The chain links TRBV19 to TRBJ1-5; a weak D match, TRBD1 (6 bases). Germline values: CDR1 LNHDA, CDR2 SQIVND (reference sequence). The germline V and J ends were trimmed by 3 bases and 5 bases, with 14 bases remaining between them. The CDR3 totals 15 residues. CDR3 protein: CASSIGRGKHQPQHF. The CDR3 region has the DNA TGTGCCAGTAGTATCGGCAGGGGAAAACATCAGCCCCAGCATTTT. Together with reference TRBV19 and TRBJ1-5, the CDR3 gives the full variable domain: DGGITQSPKYLFRKEGQNVTLSCEQNLNHDAMYWYRQDPGQGLRLIYYSQIVNDFQKGDIAEGYSVSREKKESFPLTVTSAQKNPTAFYLCASSIGRGKHQPQHFGDGTRLSIL.